This passage covers 32 T cell receptor beta chains from one sample sequenced in a study of blood T cell repertoires in COVID-19. The protocol was immunoSEQ multiplex PCR, while the TCRdb copy is restricted to in-frame clones and leaves out a portion. This table holds roughly 70,000 clones, nearly 90% found once. Sequencing was done on a sample of peripheral blood. The receptors here all came from a woman in her forties or fifties with active COVID-19.

The chain joins TRBV5-1 to TRBJ2-6; D ambiguous. The V gene lost 3 bases and the J gene lost 0 bases, with 10 bases spanning the gap. The CDR3 is 16 amino acids. CDR1 and CDR2 from the germline V gene are SGHRS and YFSETQ. CDR3 in amino acids: CASSYKHSSGANVLTF. The CDR3 coding sequence is TGCGCCAGCAGCTACAAACACAGCTCTGGGGCCAACGTCCTGACTTTC. The variable domain in full, with the rest retrieved from reference TRBV5-1 and TRBJ2-6, is KAGVTQTPRYLIKTRGQQVTLSCSPISGHRSVSWYQQTPGQGLQFLFEYFSETQRNKGNFPGRFSGRQFSNSRSEMNVSTLELGDSALYLCASSYKHSSGANVLTFGAGSRLTVL.

The V and J genes are TRBV19 and TRBJ2-1, with 8 positions matching TRBD2. CDR1 and CDR2 (germline): LNHDA, SQIVND (reference sequence). The junction had 9 bases not matched to a gene; V was cut back by 3 bases and J by 8 bases. The CDR3 spans 15 residues. CDR3 residues: CASSMSGRVNHEQFF. Written as DNA, the CDR3 is TGTGCCAGTAGTATGAGCGGGAGAGTTAATCATGAGCAGTTCTTC.

The chain employs TRBV7-9 and TRBJ2-3, with 12 nucleotides matching TRBD2. J lost 6 bases, V lost 1 base, and 5 bases had no gene match. CDR3 size: 16 residues. Germline assignment: CDR1 SEHNR and CDR2 FQNEAQ (reference sequence). The CDR3 loop is CASSLGTSGMADTQYF. DNA of the CDR3: TGTGCCAGCAGCTTAGGGACTAGCGGGATGGCGGATACGCAGTATTTT.

The rearrangement links TRBV15 to TRBJ2-1; perhaps TRBD2 as D (5 bases). CDR1 is LNHNV, CDR2 YYDKDF, per germline (reference sequence). Between the trimmed V and J ends, which lost 1 base and 1 base, there was a span of 20 bases. The CDR3 contains 19 residues. This chain's CDR3 is CATSRALVGAIGSYNEQFF. The CDR3 bases are TGTGCCACCAGCAGAGCCCTCGTGGGAGCTATCGGGTCCTACAATGAGCAGTTCTTC.

J is TRBJ2-1 and V is TRBV10-3, with TRBD2 identical over 8 bases. CDR1 and CDR2 (germline): ENHRY, SYGVKD. CDR3 length: 14 amino acids. V dropped 5 bases and J dropped 5; count of bases not matched to a gene: 5. The CDR3 is CAISRLAGHNEQFF. The CDR3 nucleotides are TGTGCCATCAGTCGGCTAGCGGGCCACAATGAGCAGTTCTTC.

The V call is TRBV7-8, the J call TRBJ2-3, with 7 bases aligning to TRBD2. Germline-derived CDR1 and CDR2 are SGHVS and FQNEAQ. This CDR3 is built from 16 residues. Germline trimming cut 6 bases from V and 5 bases from J; bases unmatched to any gene: 14. CDR3 sequence (DNA): TGTGCCAGCAGGCCCGGTTTGGGGGGGAGGGTAGATACGCAGTATTTT. This translates into CASRPGLGGRVDTQYF.

The V gene is TRBV30, the J gene TRBJ2-3; 8 bases map to TRBD1. From germline, CDR1 is GTSNPN and CDR2 SVGIG (reference sequence). The CDR3 loop spans 15 amino acids. V was clipped by 4 bases and J by 2 bases; unmatched bases: 8. The CDR3 loop is CAWTTLDRATDTQYF. The CDR3 region has the DNA TGTGCCTGGACAACGTTGGACAGGGCCACAGATACGCAGTATTTT.

This clone was counted once. J is TRBJ2-2 and V is TRBV30; 7 positions agree with TRBD1. This CDR3 is built from 13 residues. The V gene end was trimmed by 2 bases and the J gene end by 4 bases; junction bases not matched to a gene: 1. Germline V lookup: CDR1 GTSNPN, CDR2 SVGIG (reference sequence). This CDR3 reads CAWSSGGTGELFF. Here the CDR3 DNA reads TGTGCCTGGAGTTCAGGGGGCACCGGGGAGCTGTTTTTT.

This chain links TRBV27 with TRBJ2-7, with D possibly being TRBD2 (7 bases). The germline V and J ends were trimmed by 8 bases and 13 bases, with 24 bases remaining between them. Per germline, CDR1 MNHEY and CDR2 SMNVEV (reference sequence). The CDR3 sequence is 13 residues long. CDR3 sequence reads: CASGISSRGRCYF. CDR3 nucleotides: TGTGCCAGCGGTATTAGCTCGCGGGGGCGCTGCTACTTC.

This clone was seen just once. The CDR3 bases are TGCGCCAGCAGCTTAAGCAACAGGGAAGGGTATGGCTACACCTTC. Translation gives CASSLSNREGYGYTF. The chain combines TRBV5-1 with TRBJ1-2; TRBD1 might be the D (6 bases). Looked up from germline, CDR1 is SGHRS and CDR2 is YFSETQ. V dropped 2 bases and J dropped 5 bases, with 16 bases sitting between them. The CDR3 sequence is 15 residues long.

This clone showed up just once. This is likely a read error, given that the CDR3 carries no conserved phenylalanine or tryptophan at its end. Because the CDR3's place on the DNA is in doubt, the DNA is left out and the CDR3 is given as listed by TCRdb. This sequence joins TRBV5-1 and TRBJ1-4; TRBD1 is the table's D call, not checked against the DNA. Germline loops: CDR1 SGHRS, CDR2 YFSETQ. The length of the CDR3 is 11 amino acids, counting both ends. Here the CDR3 reads CASSHDPRGTV.

This clone was seen at least ten times. CDR3 in DNA: TGTGCCAGCAGTAGCTCGGGACAGCAGACCTACGAGCAGTACTTC. The encoded protein is CASSSSGQQTYEQYF. The rearrangement joins TRBV6-5 to TRBJ2-7; 7 bases align to TRBD1. The CDR3 runs 15 residues. V shed 5 bases, J shed 2 bases, and the junction held 9 bases outside the gene matches. The V gene's germline CDR1 is MNHEY and CDR2 SVGAGI.

This chain connects TRBV30 to TRBJ1-3, with TRBD1 matching 8 bases. V was pared by 3 bases and J by 4 bases, with 11 bases of the junction left unmatched. The CDR3 spans 16 residues. From germline, CDR1 is GTSNPN and CDR2 SVGIG (reference sequence). In DNA form, the CDR3 reads TGTGCCTGGAGGGGCGACAGGGGAGTTCAGGGAAACACCATATATTTT. Translation: CAWRGDRGVQGNTIYF.

The chain joins TRBV27 to TRBJ2-7; D is perhaps TRBD2 (6 bases). V lost 5 bases, J lost 3 bases, and 17 bases lay in between. This CDR3 is 15 amino acids long. Looked up from germline, CDR1 is MNHEY and CDR2 is SMNVEV (reference sequence). The CDR3 protein is CASSPLETGLYEQYF. CDR3 nucleotide sequence: TGTGCCAGCAGTCCTCTCGAGACGGGACTCTACGAGCAGTACTTC.

The V and J genes are TRBV21-1 and TRBJ1-1; the D call of TRBD1 is as the table states it, not checked on the DNA. TRBV21-1 is a pseudogene locus. This CDR3 region has 14 residues. The CDR3 bases are TGTGCCAGCAGCGGACAGCTATCTCACCCTGAAGCTTTCTTT. It translates to CASSGQLSHPEAFF.

The chain carries TRBV27 and TRBJ2-7; TRBD1 is a possible D gene (6 bases). V shed 5 bases and J shed 2 bases, with 7 bases lying between them. Looked up from germline, CDR1 is MNHEY and CDR2 is SMNVEV (reference sequence). The CDR3 sequence is 12 residues long. For the CDR3, the DNA is TGTGCCAGCAGTGCAGGGGCCTACGAGCAGTACTTC. As protein: CASSAGAYEQYF.

Comments on this clone: One end of the junction is discordant with germline, which a read error may explain. The V and J genes are TRBV7-7 and TRBJ2-3; 7 bases map to TRBD1. This CDR3 is built from 15 residues. CDR1 is SSHAT and CDR2 is FNYEAQ in the germline V gene (reference sequence). This chain's CDR3 is CASSFRQGPTDTQYF. As DNA, the CDR3 is TGTGCTAGCAGCTTCCGACAGGGTCCCACAGATACGCAGTATTTT.

V gene TRBV6-1 combines with J gene TRBJ1-1; 9 bases fit TRBD1. Germline assignment: CDR1 MNHNS and CDR2 SASEGT. The trim removed 2 bases at V and 1 base at J, leaving 11 bases unmatched. The CDR3 extends over 18 amino acids. The CDR3 DNA is TGTGCCAGCAGTGAAAGGGGGGAGTGGGGACAGGGGAACACTGAAGCTTTCTTT. It codes for CASSERGEWGQGNTEAFF.

The chain uses TRBV7-9 and TRBJ2-1; unclear D gene. V was trimmed by 1 base and J by 8 bases, leaving 9 bases between them. The length of the CDR3 is 13 residues. CDR1 is SEHNR, CDR2 FQNEAQ, per germline (reference sequence). CDR3 sequence (DNA): TGTGCCAGCAGCTTAGGTTCCTCAGATGAGCAGTTCTTC. Amino acid sequence: CASSLGSSDEQFF.

This clone is deemed medium-sized. The V gene is TRBV19, the J gene TRBJ2-7, with a possible D match to TRBD2 (5 bases). The CDR3 is made up of 15 amino acids. Trimming removed 4 bases from V and 6 bases from J, with 19 bases in between. The V gene's germline CDR1 is LNHDA and CDR2 SQIVND (reference sequence). The CDR3 bases are TGTGCCAGTAGTAGCCCCGGCCGGTTTCGGGGCGAGCAGTACTTC. This gives the protein CASSSPGRFRGEQYF.

As DNA, the CDR3 is TGTGCCAGCAGCTTGGGGACAGGGGGCGAATTCCCACCCTATGGCTACACCTTC. This sequence encodes CASSLGTGGEFPPYGYTF. The chain is built from TRBV5-8 and TRBJ1-2, with 11 bases lining up with TRBD1. The V gene end was trimmed by 0 bases and the J gene end by 4 bases; junction bases not matched to a gene: 11. Germline V gene data show CDR1 as SGHTS and CDR2 as YDEGEE. The CDR3 consists of 18 residues.

The rearrangement links TRBV2 to TRBJ2-7, with D tentatively TRBD1 (5 bases). The CDR3 sequence is 14 residues long. CDR1 is SNHLY, CDR2 FYNNEI, per germline. With 4 bases removed from V and 2 bases from J, the gap between germline ends came to 12 bases. The chain's CDR3 is CASSGAKGPYEQYF. CDR3 nucleotides: TGTGCCAGCAGTGGAGCGAAGGGGCCCTACGAGCAGTACTTC.

In DNA form, the CDR3 reads TGTGCCAGCAGTTTGGACAGGGTGGACCAGTACTTC. This translates into CASSLDRVDQYF. V usage is TRBV12-3 or TRBV12-4 and J usage is TRBJ2-5; TRBD1 matches 8 bases. The CDR3 runs to 12 residues. The V and J ends lost 3 bases and 10 bases, in that order; junction bases with no gene match: 4.

The V and J genes are TRBV19 and TRBJ1-2; 7 nucleotides line up with TRBD1. This CDR3 is built from 14 residues. The germline CDR1 and CDR2 sequences are LNHDA and SQIVND (reference sequence). V gave up 4 bases and J gave up 4 bases; unmatched junction bases: 6. The CDR3 DNA is TGTGCCAGTAGTACCACAGGGGTAAGCTATGGCTACACCTTC. Amino acids: CASSTTGVSYGYTF.

The CDR3 DNA reads as TGTGCCAGCATCGACAGGGGGTACTACGAGCAGTACTTC. Amino acids: CASIDRGYYEQYF. This chain joins TRBV28 and TRBJ2-7; the match to TRBD1 covers 9 bases. Trimming took 7 bases from V and 3 from J; bases not matched to a gene: 4. This CDR3 has 13 residues. CDR1 and CDR2 (germline): MDHEN, SYDVKM.

CDR3: CASSLRVSYTDTQYF. The CDR3 nucleotides are TGTGCCAGCAGCCTCCGAGTCTCCTACACAGATACGCAGTATTTT. The chain uses TRBV9 and TRBJ2-3; no clear D. Germline V gene lookup returns CDR1 SGDLS and CDR2 YYNGEE. V was pared by 4 bases and J by 2 bases, with 14 bases between. This CDR3 spans 15 amino acids. Looking up the rest from reference TRBV9 and TRBJ2-3 gives the full variable domain: DSGVTQTPKHLITATGQRVTLRCSPRSGDLSVYWYQQSLDQGLQFLIQYYNGEERAKGNILERFSAQQFPDLHSELNLSSLELGDSALYFCASSLRVSYTDTQYFGPGTRLTVL.

This clone was observed once. The chain couples TRBV29-1 to TRBJ1-2, with D unclear. The germline V gene encodes CDR1 SQVTM and CDR2 ANQGSEA. Trimming took off 3 bases at V and 2 bases at J, with 16 bases between the two ends. There are 15 residues in the CDR3. In nucleotides, the CDR3 is TGCAGCGTTGACCTCTCCCTAGAAGGAAACTATGGCTACACCTTC. Encoded protein: CSVDLSLEGNYGYTF. The full variable domain, with the rest looked up from reference TRBV29-1 and TRBJ1-2, is SAVISQKPSRDICQRGTSLTIQCQVDSQVTMMFWYRQQPGQSLTLIATANQGSEATYESGFVIDKFPISRPNLTFSTLTVSNMSPEDSSIYLCSVDLSLEGNYGYTFGSGTRLTVV.

This clone was found once. Sequence at one end of the junction differs from germline and may be a read error. This rearrangement joins TRBV2 to TRBJ2-3; 8 positions match TRBD2. This CDR3 is built from 14 residues. Germline CDR1 SNHLY, CDR2 FYNNEI. The CDR3 sequence is CACSYQRGTDTQYF. In DNA, the CDR3 is TGTGCCTGCAGCTACCAGCGGGGGACAGATACGCAGTATTTT. The variable domain in full, with the rest retrieved from reference TRBV2 and TRBJ2-3, is EPEVTQTPSHQVTQMGQEVILRCVPISNHLYFYWYRQILGQKVEFLVSFYNNEISEKSEIFDDQFSVERPDGSNFTLKIRSTKLEDSAMYFCACSYQRGTDTQYFGPGTRLTVL.

This chain uses TRBV2 with TRBJ2-7, with 10 nucleotides matching TRBD2. The CDR3 runs 15 residues. V shed 4 bases and J 4 bases; nucleotides not matched to a gene: 7. Germline V gene data show CDR1 as SNHLY and CDR2 as FYNNEI. The CDR3 bases are TGTGCCAGCAGTGGGGCTAGCGGGAGTGGGTACGAGCAGTACTTC. This sequence encodes CASSGASGSGYEQYF.

This rearrangement joins TRBV5-1 to TRBJ2-3; a weak D match, TRBD2 (6 bases). From germline, CDR1 is SGHRS and CDR2 YFSETQ. V lost 0 bases and J 5 bases, leaving 10 bases between the germline ends. CDR3 length: 14 amino acids. The CDR3 sequence is CASSLDGRIDTQYF. Written as DNA, the CDR3 is TGCGCCAGCAGCTTGGATGGGAGGATAGATACGCAGTATTTT.

This chain uses TRBV19 with TRBJ2-3; 9 bases are a match to TRBD2. The CDR3 spans 15 residues. The trim removed 7 bases at V and 3 bases at J, leaving 8 bases unmatched. Germline-derived CDR1 and CDR2 are LNHDA and SQIVND (reference sequence). The CDR3 nucleotides read TGTGCCAGTAAGGTTAGCGGGAGTCCGACAGATACGCAGTATTTT. It specifies CASKVSGSPTDTQYF. The variable domain in full, with the rest retrieved from reference TRBV19 and TRBJ2-3, is DGGITQSPKYLFRKEGQNVTLSCEQNLNHDAMYWYRQDPGQGLRLIYYSQIVNDFQKGDIAEGYSVSREKKESFPLTVTSAQKNPTAFYLCASKVSGSPTDTQYFGPGTRLTVL.

The rearrangement links TRBV14 to TRBJ1-2, with D unclear. This CDR3 spans 12 amino acids. V dropped 1 base and J dropped 4 bases, with 4 bases sitting between them. CDR1 SGHDN and CDR2 FVKESK come from the germline V gene. This CDR3 is CASSQGAYGYTF. The CDR3 DNA sequence: TGTGCCAGCAGCCAAGGGGCCTATGGCTACACCTTC.